The present T cell receptor beta chain was sequenced within a study of CD4+ T cells in melanoma. CDR1 SQVTM and CDR2 ANQGSEA come from the germline V gene. Trimming stripped 1 base from V and 7 bases from J, with 10 bases between. This CDR3 has 12 amino acids. Profiled with immunoSEQ multiplex PCR; TCRdb holds only in-frame clones, not every one. Counted here are roughly 6,600 clones, roughly three quarters occurring once; the ten biggest clones make up approximately 31%. This sequence was found in a human donor with melanoma. The sequenced material came from cells from a culture (not recorded whether cultured in vitro). The V gene is TRBV29-1, the J gene TRBJ1-2; perhaps TRBD1 as D (5 bases). This CDR3 is CSVEAPGGGYTF. The CDR3 DNA reads as TGCAGCGTTGAAGCCCCTGGGGGTGGCTACACCTTC.